The sample holds a few counts of the clone carrying this T cell receptor (beta chain). Its specificity is not known. This sample is drawn from a study of shared clonotypes between healthy human individuals. It was into CD45RA+ naive and CD45RA-negative memory subsets that the CD4+ cells were split. Deep was the level at which the assay was run. Splitting of each subset's genomic DNA was done evenly across several immunoSEQ plates. Produced via immunoSEQ multiplex PCR; TCRdb's table is partial and in-frame only. The repertoire includes 330,000 or so clones, less than 85% of them detected once, and over 9% sits in the top ten. Broader study findings: Sequencing of the sorted subsets was shown by rarefaction to be incomplete despite large depth.

Germline CDR1 is SGHTA and CDR2 is FQGNSA. The V end lost 2 bases, the J end lost 5 bases, and 10 bases lay between the germline ends. The length of the CDR3 is 14 residues. What was sequenced was memory CD4+ T cells sorted from blood. As for subset: CD45RA-negative fraction. This TCR was sampled from a man aged 25 to 45 in good health. V gene TRBV7-2 combines with J gene TRBJ2-1; D possibly corresponds to TRBD1 (5 bases). CDR3 nucleotide sequence: TGTGCCAGCAGCTTAACGGAAGGGGACAATGAGCAGTTCTTC. This sequence encodes CASSLTEGDNEQFF.